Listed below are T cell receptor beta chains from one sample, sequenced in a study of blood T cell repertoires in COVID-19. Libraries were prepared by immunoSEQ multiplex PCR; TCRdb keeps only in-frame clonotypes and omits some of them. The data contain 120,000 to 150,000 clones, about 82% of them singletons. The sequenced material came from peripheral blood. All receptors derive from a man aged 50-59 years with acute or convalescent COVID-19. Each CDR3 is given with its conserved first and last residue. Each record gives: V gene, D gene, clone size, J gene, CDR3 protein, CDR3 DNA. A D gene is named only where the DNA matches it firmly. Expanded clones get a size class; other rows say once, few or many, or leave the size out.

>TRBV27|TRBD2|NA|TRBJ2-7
CASTPGTSGNSYEQYF
TGTGCCAGCACTCCAGGGACTAGCGGGAACTCCTACGAGCAGTACTTC
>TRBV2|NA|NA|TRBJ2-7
CASSERCF
TGTGCCAGCAGTGAGAGGTGCTTC
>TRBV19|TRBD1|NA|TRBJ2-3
CASRRGQGGDTQYF
TGTGCCAGTAGAAGAGGACAGGGGGGAGATACGCAGTATTTT
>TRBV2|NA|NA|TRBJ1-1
CASSEQMDTEAFF
TGTGCCAGCAGTGAACAGATGGACACTGAAGCTTTCTTT
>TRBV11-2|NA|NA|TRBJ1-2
CASSARDSGYTF
TGTGCCAGCAGCGCCCGGGACTCTGGCTACACCTTC
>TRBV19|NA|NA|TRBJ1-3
CASSMETERNTIYF
TGTGCCAGTAGTATGGAAACGGAGAGAAACACCATATATTTT
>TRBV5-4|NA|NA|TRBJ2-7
CASSSSGSYEQYF
TGTGCCAGCAGTTCCAGTGGCTCCTACGAGCAGTACTTC
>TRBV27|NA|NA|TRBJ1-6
CASTLIPGFNSPLHF
TGTGCCAGCACACTAATTCCGGGGTTTAATTCACCCCTCCACTTT
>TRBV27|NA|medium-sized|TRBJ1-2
CASSFRNRVRHYGYTF
TGTGCCAGCAGTTTCCGAAACAGGGTTCGTCACTATGGCTACACCTTC
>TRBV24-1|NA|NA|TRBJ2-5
CATSDKILQGQETQYF
TGTGCCACCAGTGATAAGATTTTGCAGGGGCAAGAGACCCAGTACTTC
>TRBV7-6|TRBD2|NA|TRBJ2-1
CASSFASGGGNEQFF
TGTGCCAGCAGCTTTGCTAGCGGGGGGGGCAATGAGCAGTTCTTC
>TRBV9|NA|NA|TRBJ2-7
CASSVYGGLNYEQYF
TGTGCCAGCAGCGTATATGGGGGACTCAATTACGAGCAGTACTTC
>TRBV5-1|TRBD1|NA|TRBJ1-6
CASSLQGDNSPLHF
TGCGCCAGCAGCTTGCAGGGGGATAATTCACCCCTCCACTTT
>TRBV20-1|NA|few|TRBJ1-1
CSASGGVTEAFF
TGCAGTGCTAGTGGGGGCGTCACTGAAGCTTTCTTT
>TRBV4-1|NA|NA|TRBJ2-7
CASSQGTLFSYEQYF
TGCGCCAGCAGCCAAGGGACACTATTCTCCTACGAGCAGTACTTC
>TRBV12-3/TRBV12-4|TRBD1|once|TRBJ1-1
CASSFLGTGTAFF
TGTGCCAGCAGTTTCCTAGGGACAGGAACGGCTTTCTTT
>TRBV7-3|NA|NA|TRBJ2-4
CASAPSHTKNIQYF
TGTGCCAGCGCTCCGAGTCATACGAAAAACATTCAGTACTTC
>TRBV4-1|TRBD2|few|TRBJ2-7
CASSQEPAGVYEQYF
TGCGCCAGCAGCCAAGAGCCAGCGGGGGTCTACGAGCAGTACTTC
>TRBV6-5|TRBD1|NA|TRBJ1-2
CASTPYRTGGFGYTF
TGTGCCAGCACCCCCTATCGGACAGGGGGCTTCGGCTACACCTTC
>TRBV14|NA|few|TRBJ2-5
CASSREEPLRQETQYF
TGTGCCAGCAGCCGTGAGGAACCTTTACGCCAAGAGACCCAGTACTTC
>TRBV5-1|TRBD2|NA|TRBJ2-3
CASSLGASGSTDTQYF
TGCGCCAGCAGCTTGGGGGCTAGCGGGAGCACAGATACGCAGTATTTT
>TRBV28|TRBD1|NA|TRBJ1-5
CASSPGQGPNQPQHF
TGTGCCAGCAGCCCCGGACAGGGACCCAATCAGCCCCAGCATTTT
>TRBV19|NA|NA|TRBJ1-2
CASSLGANYGYTF
TGTGCCAGTAGTTTGGGAGCTAACTATGGCTACACCTTC
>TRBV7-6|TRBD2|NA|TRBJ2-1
CASSLFSGTSDSSYNEQFF
TGTGCCAGCAGCTTATTCTCCGGGACTAGCGATAGCTCCTACAATGAGCAGTTCTTC
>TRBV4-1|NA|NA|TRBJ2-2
CASSQDRGSGFSGELFF
TGCGCCAGCAGCCAAGATCGGGGGTCAGGGTTTTCCGGGGAGCTGTTTTTT
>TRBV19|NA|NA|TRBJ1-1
CASSISFPPVGTEAFF
TGTGCCAGTAGTATAAGTTTTCCCCCCGTCGGCACTGAAGCTTTCTTT
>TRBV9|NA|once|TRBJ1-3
CASSVAQAGSGNTIYF
TGTGCCAGCAGCGTAGCTCAGGCAGGCTCTGGAAACACCATATATTTT
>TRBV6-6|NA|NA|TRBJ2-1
CASSKNSGLSYNEQFF
TGTGCCAGCAGTAAAAATAGCGGACTCTCCTACAATGAGCAGTTCTTC
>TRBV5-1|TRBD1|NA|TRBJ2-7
CASSLTPGQGYHEQYF
TGCGCCAGCAGCTTGACGCCGGGACAGGGTTACCACGAGCAGTACTTC
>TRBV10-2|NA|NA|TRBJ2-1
CASSRGGSYNEQFF
TGCGCCAGCAGTCGCGGCGGTTCCTACAATGAGCAGTTCTTC
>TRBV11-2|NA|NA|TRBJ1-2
CASSSTAFLNYGYTF
TGTGCCAGCAGCTCCACAGCTTTCCTTAACTATGGCTACACCTTC
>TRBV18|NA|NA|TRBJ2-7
CASSPLSSSDYEQYF
TGTGCCAGCTCACCACTGTCGTCTAGCGATTACGAGCAGTACTTC
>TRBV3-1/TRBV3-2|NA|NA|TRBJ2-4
CASSRVLGNIQYF
TGTGCCAGCAGCCGTGTGCTAGGAAACATTCAGTACTTC
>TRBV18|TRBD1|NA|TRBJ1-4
CASSPRQGATNEKLFF
TGTGCCAGCTCACCGAGACAGGGAGCAACTAATGAAAAACTGTTTTTT
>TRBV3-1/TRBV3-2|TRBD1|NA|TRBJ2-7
CASSRWDRGGYEQYF
TGTGCCAGCAGCCGATGGGACAGGGGGGGGTACGAGCAGTACTTC
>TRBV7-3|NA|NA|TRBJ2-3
CASSPPGADTQYF
TGTGCCAGCAGCCCGCCGGGGGCAGATACGCAGTATTTT
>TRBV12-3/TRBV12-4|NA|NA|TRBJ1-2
CASSQGFYGYTF
TGTGCCAGCAGCCAGGGCTTTTATGGCTACACCTTC
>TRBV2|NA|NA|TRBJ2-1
CASRSDRSSYNEQFF
TGTGCCAGCAGATCCGACAGAAGCTCCTACAATGAGCAGTTCTTC
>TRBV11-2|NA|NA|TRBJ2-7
CASSWGTGSYEQYF
TGTGCCAGCAGCTGGGGCACGGGCTCCTACGAGCAGTACTTC
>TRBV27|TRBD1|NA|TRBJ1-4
CASSFSGQPTNEKLFF
TGTGCCAGCAGCTTTTCGGGACAGCCAACTAATGAAAAACTGTTTTTT
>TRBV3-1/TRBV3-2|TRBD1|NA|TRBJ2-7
CASGTGGRSSYEQYF
TGTGCCAGCGGGACAGGGGGCCGAAGCTCCTACGAGCAGTACTTC
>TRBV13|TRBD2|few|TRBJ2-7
CASSFAGGLVHEQYF
TGTGCCAGCAGCTTTGCGGGAGGACTCGTACACGAGCAGTACTTC
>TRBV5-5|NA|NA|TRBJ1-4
CASSLVTTNEKLFF
TGTGCCAGCAGCTTGGTTACAACTAATGAAAAACTGTTTTTT
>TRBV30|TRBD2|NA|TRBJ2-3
CAWTLAGTDTQYF
TGTGCCTGGACTCTAGCGGGAACAGATACGCAGTATTTT
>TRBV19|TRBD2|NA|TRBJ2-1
CASSRGLAGARNVYNEQFF
TGTGCCAGTAGTAGGGGACTAGCGGGAGCCCGTAATGTCTACAATGAGCAGTTCTTC
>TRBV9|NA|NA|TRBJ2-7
CASNKGGAFSYEQYF
TGTGCCAGCAACAAAGGGGGGGCCTTCTCCTACGAGCAGTACTTC
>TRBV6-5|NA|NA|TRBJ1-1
CASRLGQNTEAFF
TGTGCCAGTAGGTTGGGACAGAACACTGAAGCTTTCTTT
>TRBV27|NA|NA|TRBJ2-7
CASSSNRPPYEQYF
TGTGCCAGCAGTTCTAACAGGCCACCTTACGAGCAGTACTTC
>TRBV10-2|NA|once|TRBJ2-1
CASSEGGSEQFF
TGCGCCAGCAGTGAGGGAGGTAGTGAGCAGTTCTTC
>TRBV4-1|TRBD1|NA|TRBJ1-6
CASSQVPGGRYNSPLHF
TGCGCCAGCAGCCAAGTCCCAGGGGGCAGATATAATTCACCCCTCCACTTT
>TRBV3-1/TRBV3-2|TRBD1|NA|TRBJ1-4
CASTRDRGANEKLFF
TGTGCCAGCACAAGGGACAGGGGAGCTAATGAAAAACTGTTTTTT
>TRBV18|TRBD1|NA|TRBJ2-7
CASSPGTGASYEQYF
TGTGCCAGCTCACCTGGGACAGGAGCCTCCTACGAGCAGTACTTC